These 6 T cell receptor beta chains were sequenced from one sample in a study of T cells in Graves' hyperthyroidism and ophthalmopathy. RNA transcripts yielded amplified TCR beta CDR3 regions. In the first-round RT-PCR of the TCR CDR3, the HTBI primer set was used. TCRdb redid the calling of the multiplex PCR reads with MiXCR, one entry per CDR3 protein. The sample yields nearly 250,000 distinct CDR3 sequences, around 24% seen once. Sample: blood. The source of these receptors is a woman aged 40-49 years with Graves' ophthalmopathy.

The chain carries TRBV29-1 and TRBJ2-7; D gene unclear. This CDR3 is built from 12 residues. The ends were cut back, 5 bases at V and 0 bases at J, with 8 bases in the middle. CDR1 and CDR2 from the germline V gene are SQVTM and ANQGSEA. CDR3 amino acids: CSVFSSSYEQYF. CDR3 DNA sequence: TGCAGCGTTTTCTCTAGCTCCTACGAGCAGTACTTC.

This clonotype was counted at least ten times. The rearrangement joins TRBV29-1 to TRBJ2-7, with a possible D match to TRBD2 (5 bases). V gave up 5 bases and J gave up 1 base, with 12 bases separating them. This CDR3 is built from 13 residues. Germline CDR1 and CDR2: SQVTM and ANQGSEA. CDR3 sequence: CSVSWTGSYEQYF. CDR3 DNA sequence: TGCAGCGTTAGCTGGACGGGATCCTACGAGCAGTACTTC.

This clonotype was seen many times. V usage is TRBV3-1 and J usage is TRBJ1-1, with 7 bases lining up with TRBD1. The CDR3 is 16 amino acids. The trim removed 0 bases at V and 5 bases at J, leaving 9 bases unmatched. Per the germline V gene, CDR1 is LGHDT and CDR2 is YNNKEL (reference sequence). CDR3 bases: TGTGCCAGCAGCCAAGATATGGCTGCAGGGGGAACTGAAGCTTTCTTT. Encoded protein: CASSQDMAAGGTEAFF.

This clonotype showed up many times. This chain links TRBV6-1 with TRBJ2-7; 11 bases are shared with TRBD2. The germline gives CDR1 MNHNS, CDR2 SASEGT. The CDR3 runs to 16 residues. Trimming cost V 2 bases and J 2 bases; bases outside gene matches: 5. CDR3 residues: CASSEPRLAGTYEQYF. For the CDR3, the DNA is TGTGCCAGCAGTGAACCCCGACTAGCGGGGACCTACGAGCAGTACTTC.

This clonotype was picked up a small number of times. This rearrangement joins TRBV3-1 to TRBJ2-7, with TRBD2 matching 9 bases. This CDR3 has 19 amino acids. In germline, CDR1 is LGHDT, CDR2 YNNKEL (reference sequence). Trimming took 1 base from V and 1 from J; bases not matched to a gene: 14. CDR3 in DNA: TGTGCCAGCAGCCAAGTCGTCTGGTGGCGTGCGGGAGGGTCCTACGAGCAGTACTTC. It translates to CASSQVVWWRAGGSYEQYF.

This clonotype was counted ten times or more. The rearrangement uses TRBV19 and TRBJ1-2; tentative D call: TRBD1 (5 bases). Between the trimmed V and J ends, which lost 7 bases and 4 bases, there was a span of 16 bases. There are 14 residues in the CDR3. Germline CDR1 and CDR2: LNHDA and SQIVND (reference sequence). The CDR3 sequence is CASKDRSRAYGYTF. The CDR3 DNA sequence: TGTGCCAGTAAAGATAGAAGCAGGGCCTATGGCTACACCTTC.